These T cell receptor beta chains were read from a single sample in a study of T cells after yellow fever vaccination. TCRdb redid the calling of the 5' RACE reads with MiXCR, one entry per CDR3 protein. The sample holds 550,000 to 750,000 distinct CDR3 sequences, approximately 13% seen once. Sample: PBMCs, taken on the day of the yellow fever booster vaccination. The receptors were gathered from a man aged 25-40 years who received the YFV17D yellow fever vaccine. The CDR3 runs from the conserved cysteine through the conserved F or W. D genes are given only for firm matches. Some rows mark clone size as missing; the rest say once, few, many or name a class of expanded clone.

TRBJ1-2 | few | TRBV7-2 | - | CASSLAPTGYYGYTF | TGTGCCAGCAGCTTAGCCCCTACAGGGTACTATGGCTACACCTTC
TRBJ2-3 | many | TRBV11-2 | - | CASSFWRTDTQYF | TGTGCCAGCAGCTTCTGGAGAACGGATACGCAGTATTTT
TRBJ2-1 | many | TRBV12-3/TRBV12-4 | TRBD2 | CASSFFGLAGNEQFF | TGTGCCAGCAGTTTCTTCGGACTAGCGGGGAATGAGCAGTTCTTC
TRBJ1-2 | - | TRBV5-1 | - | CASSDFQANYGYTF | TGCGCCAGCAGCGATTTCCAAGCTAACTATGGCTACACCTTC
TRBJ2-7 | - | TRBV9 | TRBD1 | CASSVTGTGPAEQYF | TGTGCCAGCAGCGTAACAGGGACAGGGCCCGCCGAGCAGTACTTC
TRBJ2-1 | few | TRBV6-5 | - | CASSYSRDSYNEQFF | TGTGCCAGCAGTTACAGCAGGGACTCCTACAATGAGCAGTTCTTC
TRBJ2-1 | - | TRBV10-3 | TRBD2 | CAISESIGASGRDNEQFF | TGTGCCATCAGTGAGTCGATAGGAGCTAGCGGGAGAGACAATGAGCAGTTCTTC
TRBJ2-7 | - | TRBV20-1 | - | CSATQTGEGEQYF | TGCAGTGCTACCCAGACTGGCGAGGGGGAGCAGTACTTC
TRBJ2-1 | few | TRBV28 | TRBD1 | CASSLQGFGIVSEQFF | TGTGCCAGCAGCCTACAGGGGTTTGGTATTGTTAGTGAGCAGTTCTTC
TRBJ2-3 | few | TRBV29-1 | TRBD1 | CGTASVADTQYF | TGCGGGACAGCGTCCGTCGCAGATACGCAGTATTTT
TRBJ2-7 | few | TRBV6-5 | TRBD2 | CASSYTSGRVYEQYF | TGTGCCAGCAGTTACACTAGCGGGAGGGTGTACGAGCAGTACTTC
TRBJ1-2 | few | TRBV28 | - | CASSLGAGRDGYTF | TGTGCCAGCAGTTTAGGTGCAGGGAGGGATGGCTACACCTTC
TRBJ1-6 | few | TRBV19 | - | CASSSRRAQDSPLHF | TGTGCCAGTAGTTCCCGAAGGGCACAGGATTCACCCCTCCACTTT
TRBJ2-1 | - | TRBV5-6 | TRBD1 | CASSPGQGFYNEQFF | TGTGCCAGCAGCCCGGGACAGGGTTTCTACAATGAGCAGTTCTTC
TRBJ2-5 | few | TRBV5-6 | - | CASSADLAGETQYF | TGTGCCAGCAGCGCGGACCTCGCGGGTGAGACCCAGTACTTC
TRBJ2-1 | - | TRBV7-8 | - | CASSLVEGLTYNEQFF | TGTGCCAGCAGCTTAGTCGAGGGTTTAACCTACAATGAGCAGTTCTTC
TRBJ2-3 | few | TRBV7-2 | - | CASNQGGSGTDTQYF | TGTGCCAGCAACCAGGGGGGGAGTGGCACAGATACGCAGTATTTT
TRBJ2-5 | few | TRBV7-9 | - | CASSLSIGTQETQYF | TGTGCCAGCAGCCTATCCATTGGGACCCAAGAGACCCAGTACTTC
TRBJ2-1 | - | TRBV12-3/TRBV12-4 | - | CASSFAAGSYNEQFF | TGTGCCAGCAGTTTTGCTGCGGGCTCCTACAATGAGCAGTTCTTC
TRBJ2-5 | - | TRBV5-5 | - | CASVGPGTETQYF | TGTGCCTCCGTTGGGCCGGGTACGGAGACCCAGTACTTC
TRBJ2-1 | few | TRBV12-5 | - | CASAAYDYNEQFF | TGTGCTAGTGCTGCGTACGACTACAATGAGCAGTTCTTC
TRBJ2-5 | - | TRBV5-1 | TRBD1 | CASSLGGPGGGETQYF | TGCGCCAGCAGCTTGGGGGGCCCAGGGGGCGGAGAGACCCAGTACTTC
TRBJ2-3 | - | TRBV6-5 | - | CASSYSSGVSDTQYF | TGTGCCAGCAGTTACTCGTCAGGGGTCTCAGATACGCAGTATTTT
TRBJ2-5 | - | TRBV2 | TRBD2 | CASSPLAGGLGTQYF | TGTGCCAGCAGTCCCCTGGCGGGGGGTCTTGGGACCCAGTACTTC
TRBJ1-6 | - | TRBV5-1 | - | CASTAGHISPLHF | TGCGCCAGCACCGCGGGACATATTTCACCCCTCCACTTT
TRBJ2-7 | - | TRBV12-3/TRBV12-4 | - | CASVPGAYEQYF | TGTGCCAGCGTGCCCGGGGCCTACGAGCAGTACTTC
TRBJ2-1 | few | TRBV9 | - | CASSVGSTGSYNEQFF | TGTGCCAGCAGCGTAGGTAGTACAGGATCCTACAATGAGCAGTTCTTC
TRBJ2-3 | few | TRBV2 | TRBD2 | CASSERLAVTDTQYF | TGTGCCAGCAGTGAGAGGCTAGCGGTTACAGATACGCAGTATTTT
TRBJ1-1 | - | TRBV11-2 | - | CASSPVGPLNTEAFF | TGTGCCAGCAGCCCTGTAGGGCCGTTGAACACTGAAGCTTTCTTT
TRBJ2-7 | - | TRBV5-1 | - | CASSFNTPVDYEQYF | TGCGCCAGCAGCTTTAATACCCCAGTCGACTACGAGCAGTACTTC
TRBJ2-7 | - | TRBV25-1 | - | CASSPWGRFEQYF | TGTGCCAGCAGCCCGTGGGGTAGGTTCGAGCAGTACTTC
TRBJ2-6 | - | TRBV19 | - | CASSIKAGANVLTF | TGTGCCAGTAGTATCAAAGCGGGGGCCAACGTCCTGACTTTC
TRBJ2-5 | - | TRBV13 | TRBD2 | CASSLRGRLAGGWETQYF | TGTGCCAGCAGCTTGCGTGGCCGACTAGCGGGAGGTTGGGAGACCCAGTACTTC
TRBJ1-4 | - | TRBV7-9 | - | CASSSIYGEKLFF | TGTGCCAGCAGCTCGATCTATGGGGAAAAACTGTTTTTT
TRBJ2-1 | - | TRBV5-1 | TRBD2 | CASSLPGTSGISEQFF | TGCGCCAGCAGCTTACCCGGGACTAGCGGGATCTCTGAGCAGTTCTTC
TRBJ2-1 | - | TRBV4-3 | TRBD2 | CASSPDPTSGIYNEQFF | TGCGCCAGCAGCCCGGACCCTACTAGCGGGATTTACAATGAGCAGTTCTTC
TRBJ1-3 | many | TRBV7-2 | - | CASSPSVPYGNTIYF | TGTGCCAGCAGCCCCTCGGTCCCATACGGAAACACCATATATTTT
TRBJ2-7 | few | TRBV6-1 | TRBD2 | CASSILRLASYEQYF | TGTGCCAGCAGTATCCTCAGACTAGCGTCCTACGAGCAGTACTTC
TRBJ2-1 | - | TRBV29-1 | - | CSVRWASLSSYNEQFF | TGCAGCGTCCGGTGGGCCTCCCTTAGCTCCTACAATGAGCAGTTCTTC
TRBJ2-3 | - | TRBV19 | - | CASSTLQGLGADTQYF | TGTGCCAGTAGTACCCTACAGGGCCTGGGCGCAGATACGCAGTATTTT
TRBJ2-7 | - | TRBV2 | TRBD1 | CASSSGTGLRGEQYF | TGTGCCAGCAGTTCCGGGACAGGCCTCCGGGGCGAGCAGTACTTC
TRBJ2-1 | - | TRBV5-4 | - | CASSSGGRSVYNEQFF | TGTGCCAGCAGCTCAGGCGGAAGATCAGTCTACAATGAGCAGTTCTTC
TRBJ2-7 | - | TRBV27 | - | CASSGRESSYEQYF | TGTGCCAGCAGCGGGAGAGAAAGCTCCTACGAGCAGTACTTC
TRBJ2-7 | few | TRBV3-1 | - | CASSQAGADYEQYF | TGTGCCAGCAGCCAAGCAGGAGCCGACTACGAGCAGTACTTC
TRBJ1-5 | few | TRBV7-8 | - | CASSLTRDGQPQHF | TGTGCCAGCAGCCTCACCAGGGACGGTCAGCCCCAGCATTTT
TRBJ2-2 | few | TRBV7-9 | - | CAPWLINTGELFF | TGTGCCCCGTGGCTGATCAACACCGGGGAGCTGTTTTTT
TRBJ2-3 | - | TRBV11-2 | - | CASSSTGWGSTDTQYF | TGTGCCAGCAGCTCCACAGGCTGGGGAAGCACAGATACGCAGTATTTT
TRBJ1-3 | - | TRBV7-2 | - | CASSLSKASGNTIYF | TGTGCCAGCAGCTTATCAAAAGCCTCTGGAAACACCATATATTTT
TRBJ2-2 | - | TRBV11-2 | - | CASSLDREFNTGELFF | TGTGCCAGCAGCTTAGATCGGGAGTTCAACACCGGGGAGCTGTTTTTT
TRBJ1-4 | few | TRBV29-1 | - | CSVGSTTTNEKLFF | TGCAGCGTTGGGTCTACCACAACTAATGAAAAACTGTTTTTT
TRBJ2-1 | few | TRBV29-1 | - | CSVSIPGNNEQFF | TGCAGCGTCTCCATTCCAGGGAACAATGAGCAGTTCTTC
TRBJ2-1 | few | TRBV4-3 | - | CASSQGTPRTRSYNEQFF | TGCGCCAGCAGCCAGGGGACGCCCCGGACCAGGTCCTACAATGAGCAGTTCTTC
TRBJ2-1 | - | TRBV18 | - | CASSPRGHGEFNEQFF | TGTGCCAGCTCACCACGTGGACACGGGGAGTTCAATGAGCAGTTCTTC
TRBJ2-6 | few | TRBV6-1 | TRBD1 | CASRVLGQGVSGANVLTF | TGTGCCAGCAGGGTACTGGGACAGGGGGTCTCTGGGGCCAACGTCCTGACTTTC
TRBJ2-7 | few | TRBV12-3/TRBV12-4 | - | CASSSGNSYEQYF | TGTGCCAGCAGTTCGGGCAACTCCTACGAGCAGTACTTC
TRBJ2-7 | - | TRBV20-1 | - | CSARGPGLDEQYF | TGCAGTGCTAGAGGACCGGGACTTGACGAGCAGTACTTC